A single sample gave rise to the 2 T cell receptor beta chains below, sequenced in a study of blood T cell repertoires in COVID-19. TCRdb keeps only in-frame clones here, not all; method: immunoSEQ multiplex PCR. The sample gives roughly 200,000 clones, approximately 88% of which show up once; around 7% is in the top ten. Material: peripheral blood. These receptor sequences come from a man aged 40-49 years with acute or convalescent COVID-19.

This CDR3 reads CASKYGGASMNTEAFF. The CDR3 DNA reads TGTGCCAGCAAATACGGGGGGGCCTCCATGAACACTGAAGCTTTCTTT. The chain is built from TRBV27 and TRBJ1-1, with D possibly being TRBD1 (6 bases). This CDR3 contains 16 residues. The germline V gene has CDR1 MNHEY and CDR2 SMNVEV (reference sequence). Trimming removed 7 bases from V and 0 bases from J, with 18 bases in between.

This chain connects TRBV12-3 or TRBV12-4 to TRBJ2-2; D is uncertain. The CDR3 spans 13 residues. The germline V and J ends were trimmed by 3 bases and 4 bases, with 6 bases remaining between them. CDR3 residues: CASSLSSTGELFF. Written as DNA, the CDR3 is TGTGCCAGCAGTTTGTCTAGCACCGGGGAGCTGTTTTTT.